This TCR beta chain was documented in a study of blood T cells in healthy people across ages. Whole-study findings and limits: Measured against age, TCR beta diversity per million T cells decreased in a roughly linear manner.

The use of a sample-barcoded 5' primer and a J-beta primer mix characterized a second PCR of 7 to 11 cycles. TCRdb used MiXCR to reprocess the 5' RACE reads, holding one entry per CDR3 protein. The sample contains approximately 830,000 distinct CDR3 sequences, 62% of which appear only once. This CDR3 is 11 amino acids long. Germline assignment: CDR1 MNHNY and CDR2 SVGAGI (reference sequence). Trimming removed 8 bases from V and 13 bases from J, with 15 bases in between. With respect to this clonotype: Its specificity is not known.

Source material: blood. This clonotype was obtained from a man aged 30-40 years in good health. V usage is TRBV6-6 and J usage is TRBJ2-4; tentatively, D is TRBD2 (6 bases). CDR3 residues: CASWGVLGQYF. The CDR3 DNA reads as TGTGCCAGCTGGGGGGTTTTGGGGCAGTACTTC.